This T cell receptor beta chain was sequenced during a study of beta chain features in type 1 diabetes. Study summary: In age, gender and cell yields, patients were similar to healthy donors. Study findings and constraints: Moderate yet significant TCRB CDR3 shortening was seen in Type 1 diabetes patients in all four CD4+ subsets. Across patients, naive, central memory and Treg TCRB repertoires exhibited apparently greater similarity than was observed across healthy donors.

This clone was observed a handful of times. Its antigen is currently unknown. Every bit of the isolated RNA underwent reverse transcription, so sequencing read expressed TCRB transcripts. TCRdb's table, derived via immunoSEQ multiplex PCR, lists solely in-frame clones and lacks some. The table lists about 360,000 clones, roughly an eighth of them singletons. Sorted CD4+ subsets: naive, central memory, regulatory, stem cell-like memory (CD45RO/CCR7/CD25/CD127/CD95/CD27 panel). The sample was naive CD4+ T cells from blood. The receptor's source is a man between 18 and 35 years old in good health.

The CDR3 DNA is TGTGCCAGCAGCCCACCGACCAGGCCAGAGACCCAGTACTTC. Protein sequence: CASSPPTRPETQYF. The chain has TRBV5-4 and TRBJ2-5; D not resolved. Germline CDR1 reads SGHNT; CDR2 reads YYREEE (reference sequence). V lost 4 bases to trimming and J lost 4 bases, with 14 bases between them. The CDR3 is 14 residues long.